Listed below are T cell receptor beta chains from one sample, sequenced in a study of breast tumors, draining lymph nodes, adjacent tissues. TCRdb analysed the multiplex PCR reads with MiXCR anew, one entry per CDR3 protein. The sample has about 230,000 distinct CDR3 sequences, around 32% seen once. Material: axillary lymph node tissue. Receptors originate from a female donor with breast cancer. Some clones in this sample may be carry-over from other donors' samples. The conserved cysteine and the conserved F or W are not part of the CDR3 here. Some rows have no size entry. The others give once, few or many, or a class for an expanded clone.

abundance	v_gene	j_gene	CDR3aa
many	TRBV3-2	TRBJ2-7	ASSRGLASYEQY
many	TRBV5-4	TRBJ2-7	ASSLTSGTYEQY
many	TRBV5-4	TRBJ2-3	ASSFGVSGTQY
many	TRBV7-2	TRBJ2-3	ASSLVTVGSTDTQY
.	TRBV7-9	TRBJ1-1	ASSLGGRSEAF
.	TRBV24-1	TRBJ2-5	ATRQLVGGETQY
few	TRBV7-2	TRBJ2-5	ANQPGQGETQY
few	TRBV20-1	TRBJ1-1	SARKQENTEAF
few	TRBV29-1	TRBJ1-1	SVDGTSVPGTEAF
many	TRBV5-1	TRBJ2-3	ASARQGTGDTQY
.	TRBV11-3	TRBJ1-2	ASSPGVTGSYGCT
many	TRBV4-2	TRBJ2-5	ASSQGGGARETQY
.	TRBV15	TRBJ1-4	ATSRPGTSLYNEKLF
.	TRBV27	TRBJ1-5	ASSPIDRASNQPQH